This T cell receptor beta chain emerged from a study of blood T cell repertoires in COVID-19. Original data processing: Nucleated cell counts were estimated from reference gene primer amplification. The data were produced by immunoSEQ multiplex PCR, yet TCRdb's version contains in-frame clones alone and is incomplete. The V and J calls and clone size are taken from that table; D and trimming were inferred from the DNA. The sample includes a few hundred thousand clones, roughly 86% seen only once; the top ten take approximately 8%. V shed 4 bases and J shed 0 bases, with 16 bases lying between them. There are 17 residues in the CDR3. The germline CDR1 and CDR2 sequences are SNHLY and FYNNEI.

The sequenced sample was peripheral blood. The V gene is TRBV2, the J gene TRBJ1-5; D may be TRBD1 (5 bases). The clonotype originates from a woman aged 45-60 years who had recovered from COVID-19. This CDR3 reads CASSGVGAGDSNQPQHF. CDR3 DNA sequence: TGTGCCAGCAGTGGGGTAGGGGCGGGGGATAGCAATCAGCCCCAGCATTTT. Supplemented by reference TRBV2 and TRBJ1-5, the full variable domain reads EPEVTQTPSHQVTQMGQEVILRCVPISNHLYFYWYRQILGQKVEFLVSFYNNEISEKSEIFDDQFSVERPDGSNFTLKIRSTKLEDSAMYFCASSGVGAGDSNQPQHFGDGTRLSIL.